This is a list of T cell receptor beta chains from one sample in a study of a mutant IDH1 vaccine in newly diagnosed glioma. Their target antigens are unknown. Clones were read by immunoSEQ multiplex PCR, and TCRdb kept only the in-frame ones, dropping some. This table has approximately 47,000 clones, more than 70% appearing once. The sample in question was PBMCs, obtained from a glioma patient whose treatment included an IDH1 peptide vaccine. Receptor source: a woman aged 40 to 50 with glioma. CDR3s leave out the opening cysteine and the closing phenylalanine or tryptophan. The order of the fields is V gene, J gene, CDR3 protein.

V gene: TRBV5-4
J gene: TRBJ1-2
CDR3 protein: ASSLVGGLNYGYT

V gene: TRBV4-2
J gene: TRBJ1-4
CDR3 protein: ASSQDEIRANEKLF

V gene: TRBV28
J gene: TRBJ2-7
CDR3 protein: ASQTGHYEQY

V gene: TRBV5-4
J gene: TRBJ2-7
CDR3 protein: ASTPRGAGAYEQY

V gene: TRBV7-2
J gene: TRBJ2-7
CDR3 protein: ASSRSRTANYEQY

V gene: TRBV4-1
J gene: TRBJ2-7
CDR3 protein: ASSLGTRGVPYEQY

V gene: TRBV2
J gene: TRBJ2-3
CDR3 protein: ASSEQPGLATDTQY

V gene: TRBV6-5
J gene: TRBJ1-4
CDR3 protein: ASSYSGRTNEKLF

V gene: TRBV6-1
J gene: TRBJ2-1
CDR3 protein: ASSALAGGSEQF

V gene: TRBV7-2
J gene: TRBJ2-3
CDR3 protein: ASSPGQGDADTQY

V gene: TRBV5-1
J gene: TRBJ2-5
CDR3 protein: ASSLTQARSETQY

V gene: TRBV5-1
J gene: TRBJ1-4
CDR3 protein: ASSSGRPTNEKLF

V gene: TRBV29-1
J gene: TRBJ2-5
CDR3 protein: SVPILATEGETQY

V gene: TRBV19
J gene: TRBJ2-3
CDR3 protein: ASTSQGGTDTQY

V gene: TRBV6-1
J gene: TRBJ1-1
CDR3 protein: ASSEGTGGEAF